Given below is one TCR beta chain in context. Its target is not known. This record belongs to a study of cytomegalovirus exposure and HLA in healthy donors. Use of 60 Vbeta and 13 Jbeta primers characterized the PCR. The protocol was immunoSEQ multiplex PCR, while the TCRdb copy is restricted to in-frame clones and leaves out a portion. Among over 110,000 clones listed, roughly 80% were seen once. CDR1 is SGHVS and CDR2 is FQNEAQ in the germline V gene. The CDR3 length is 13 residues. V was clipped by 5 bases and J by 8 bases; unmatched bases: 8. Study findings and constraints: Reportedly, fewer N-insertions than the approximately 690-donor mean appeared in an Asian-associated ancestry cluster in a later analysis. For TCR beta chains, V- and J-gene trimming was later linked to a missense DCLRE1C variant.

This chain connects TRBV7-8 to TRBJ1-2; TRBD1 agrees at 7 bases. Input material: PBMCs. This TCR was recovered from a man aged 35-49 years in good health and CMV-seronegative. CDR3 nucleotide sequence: TGTGCCAGCAGCCTAAGGGGGCCGAGAGGCTACACCTTC. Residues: CASSLRGPRGYTF. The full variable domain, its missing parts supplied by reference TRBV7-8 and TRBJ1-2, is GAGVSQSPRYKVAKRGQDVALRCDPISGHVSLFWYQQALGQGPEFLTYFQNEAQLDKSGLPSDRFFAERPEGSVSTLKIQRTQQEDSAVYLCASSLRGPRGYTFGSGTRLTVV.